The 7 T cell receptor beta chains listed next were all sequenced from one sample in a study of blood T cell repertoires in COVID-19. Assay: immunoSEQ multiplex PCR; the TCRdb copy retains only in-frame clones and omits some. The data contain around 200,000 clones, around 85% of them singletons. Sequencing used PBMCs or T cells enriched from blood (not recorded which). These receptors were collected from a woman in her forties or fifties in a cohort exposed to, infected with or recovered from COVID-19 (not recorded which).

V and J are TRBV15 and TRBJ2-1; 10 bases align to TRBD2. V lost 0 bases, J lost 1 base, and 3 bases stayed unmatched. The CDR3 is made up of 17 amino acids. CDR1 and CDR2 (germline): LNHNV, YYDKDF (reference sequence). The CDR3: CATSRELAGSSYNEQFF. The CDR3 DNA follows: TGTGCCACCAGCAGAGAACTAGCGGGGAGTTCCTACAATGAGCAGTTCTTC.

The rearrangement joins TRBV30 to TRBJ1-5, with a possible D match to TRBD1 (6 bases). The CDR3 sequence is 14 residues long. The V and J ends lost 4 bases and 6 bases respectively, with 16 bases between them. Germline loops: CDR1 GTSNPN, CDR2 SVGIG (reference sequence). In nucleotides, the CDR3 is TGTGCCTGGAATACAGGGAGTAGTTTTCAGCCCCAGCATTTT. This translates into CAWNTGSSFQPQHF.

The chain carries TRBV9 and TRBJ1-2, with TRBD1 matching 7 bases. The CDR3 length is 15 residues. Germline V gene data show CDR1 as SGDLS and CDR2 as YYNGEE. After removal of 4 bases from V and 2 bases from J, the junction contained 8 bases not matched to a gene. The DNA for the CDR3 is TGTGCCAGCAGCCCGAGACAGGGTGTCAACTATGGCTACACCTTC. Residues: CASSPRQGVNYGYTF.

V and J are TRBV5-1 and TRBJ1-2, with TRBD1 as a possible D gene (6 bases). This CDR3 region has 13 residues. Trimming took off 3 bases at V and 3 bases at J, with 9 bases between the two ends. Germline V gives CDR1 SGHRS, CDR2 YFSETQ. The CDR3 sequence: CASSSGTYYGYTF. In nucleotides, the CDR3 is TGCGCCAGCAGCTCCGGGACATACTATGGCTACACCTTC.

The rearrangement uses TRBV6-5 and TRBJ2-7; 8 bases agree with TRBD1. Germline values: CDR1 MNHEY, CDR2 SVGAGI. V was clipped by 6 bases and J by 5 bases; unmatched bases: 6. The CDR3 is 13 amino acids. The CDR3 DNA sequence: TGTGCCAGCAGCGCGGCAGGGGGCCACGAGCAGTACTTC. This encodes CASSAAGGHEQYF.

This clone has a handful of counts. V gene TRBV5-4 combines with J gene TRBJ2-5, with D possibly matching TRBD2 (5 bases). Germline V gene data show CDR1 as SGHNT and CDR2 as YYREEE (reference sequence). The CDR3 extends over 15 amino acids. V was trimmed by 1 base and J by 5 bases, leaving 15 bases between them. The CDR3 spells CASSLPLAQEETQYF. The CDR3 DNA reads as TGTGCCAGCAGCTTGCCGCTAGCCCAGGAGGAGACCCAGTACTTC. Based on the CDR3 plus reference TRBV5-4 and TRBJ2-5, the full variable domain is ETGVTQSPTHLIKTRGQQVTLRCSSQSGHNTVSWYQQALGQGPQFIFQYYREEENGRGNFPPRFSGLQFPNYSSELNVNALELDDSALYLCASSLPLAQEETQYFGPGTRLLVL.

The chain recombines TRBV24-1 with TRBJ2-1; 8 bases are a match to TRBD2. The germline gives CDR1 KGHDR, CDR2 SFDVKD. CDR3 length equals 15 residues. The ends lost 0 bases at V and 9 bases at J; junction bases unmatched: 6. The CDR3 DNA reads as TGTGCCACCAGTGATTTGAACGGGGGGGTTGGTGAGCAGTTCTTC. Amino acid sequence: CATSDLNGGVGEQFF.